The 30 T cell receptor beta chains below were found in one sample sequenced in a study of blood T cells in healthy people across ages. The authors ran a second PCR of about 6 to 11 cycles using a sample-barcoded 5' primer and a J-beta primer mix. Each CDR3 protein gets one entry after TCRdb re-called the 5' RACE reads with MiXCR. The sample lists roughly 800,000 distinct CDR3 sequences; roughly 25% were seen once. These data were also reused for a study on T cells of mothers and their children.

Sequences were obtained from blood. The receptors stem from a boy younger than 18 in good health.

Here the CDR3 reads CASRLGGASYEQYF. CDR3 nucleotides: TGCGCCAGCAGGTTAGGGGGGGCGTCCTACGAGCAGTACTTC. The chain combines TRBV5-1 with TRBJ2-7; perhaps TRBD2 as D (7 bases). V was shortened by 5 bases and J by 1 base, with 13 bases between the two germline ends. The V gene's germline CDR1 is SGHRS and CDR2 YFSETQ. There are 14 residues in the CDR3.

The V gene is TRBV6-2 or TRBV6-3, the J gene TRBJ2-3; D is perhaps TRBD1 (6 bases). The CDR3 extends over 15 amino acids. Germline CDR1 MNHEY, CDR2 SVGEGT. With 5 bases removed from V and 4 bases from J, the gap between germline ends came to 16 bases. The CDR3 DNA follows: TGTGCCAGCAGTCAACAGGGCCCCCTTTCAGATACGCAGTATTTT. Protein product: CASSQQGPLSDTQYF.

J is TRBJ1-4 and V is TRBV4-3; maybe TRBD1 (6 bases). The germline V gene has CDR1 LGHNA and CDR2 YSLEER. The ends were cut back, 0 bases at V and 7 bases at J, with 12 bases in the middle. The CDR3 is 15 amino acids. The CDR3 loop reads CASSQDLGTPEKLFF. Here the CDR3 DNA reads TGCGCCAGCAGCCAAGATTTGGGGACACCTGAAAAACTGTTTTTT.

This clonotype was seen only a few times. V gene TRBV25-1 combines with J gene TRBJ2-5, with 8 positions matching TRBD2. Germline V CDR1 and CDR2: MGHDK, SYGVNS. The CDR3 has 16 amino acids. The junction had 9 bases not matched to a gene; V was cut back by 2 bases and J by 4 bases. The CDR3 spells CASSEGGLALRETQYF. The CDR3 nucleotides are TGTGCCAGCAGTGAAGGCGGACTAGCCCTCCGAGAGACCCAGTACTTC. The whole variable domain, filled in from reference TRBV25-1 and TRBJ2-5, reads EADIYQTPRYLVIGTGKKITLECSQTMGHDKMYWYQQDPGMELHLIHYSYGVNSTEKGDLSSESTVSRIRTEHFPLTLESARPSHTSQYLCASSEGGLALRETQYFGPGTRLLVL.

This clonotype occurred many times. The V gene is TRBV7-2, the J gene TRBJ2-5; D remains ambiguous. The V gene's germline CDR1 is SGHTA and CDR2 FQGNSA. Trimming left V 0 bases short and J 2 bases short, with 4 bases between. The CDR3 runs 13 residues. The CDR3 DNA is TGTGCCAGCAGCTTAGCAGCTCAAGAGACCCAGTACTTC. Its protein product is CASSLAAQETQYF. The full variable domain, in which reference TRBV7-2 and TRBJ2-5 provide the parts outside the CDR3, is GAGVSQSPSNKVTEKGKDVELRCDPISGHTALYWYRQSLGQGLEFLIYFQGNSAPDKSGLPSDRFSAERTGGSVSTLTIQRTQQEDSAVYLCASSLAAQETQYFGPGTRLLVL.

The sample holds many counts of this clonotype. V usage is TRBV5-5 and J usage is TRBJ2-5; 12 bases match TRBD2. The CDR3 is 17 amino acids. With V trimmed by 1 base and J by 2 bases, 6 bases remained unmatched. Germline V gene sequence: CDR1 SGHKS, CDR2 YYEKEE (reference sequence). CDR3 loop: CASSLRLTSGGQETQYF. The CDR3 DNA reads as TGTGCCAGCAGCTTGAGACTGACTAGCGGGGGACAAGAGACCCAGTACTTC.

Here the CDR3 DNA reads TGTGCCAGCAGCTTAAGGACAGAGGCTAACTATGGCTACACCTTC. Amino acids: CASSLRTEANYGYTF. This chain uses TRBV7-2 with TRBJ1-2; D is perhaps TRBD1 (6 bases). This CDR3 has 15 residues. The V end was cut by 2 bases, the J end by 0 bases, with 10 bases between. Germline lookup yields CDR1 SGHTA and CDR2 FQGNSA.

This clonotype was found a few times. DNA of the CDR3: TGTGCCAGCAGCTTTTTCGGGACTGAGAACACAGATACGCAGTATTTT. It encodes CASSFFGTENTDTQYF. The V call is TRBV5-6, the J call TRBJ2-3; D perhaps matches TRBD2 (6 bases). The CDR3 has 16 residues. CDR1 SGHDT and CDR2 YYEEEE come from the germline V gene. The V end lost 2 bases, the J end lost 2 bases, and 15 bases lay between the germline ends.

The rearrangement uses TRBV4-1 and TRBJ2-5; D not resolved. The CDR3 is made up of 13 amino acids. Germline-derived CDR1 and CDR2 are MGHRA and YSYEKL. The V gene lost 4 bases and the J gene lost 4 bases, with 10 bases spanning the gap. CDR3 residues: CASSRTSRETQYF. CDR3 nucleotide sequence: TGCGCCAGCAGCCGGACCTCTAGAGAGACCCAGTACTTC.

This clonotype was detected only a few times. CDR3 sequence reads: CASSGPVNNEQFF. DNA for the CDR3: TGTGCCAGCAGCGGCCCGGTCAACAATGAGCAGTTCTTC. The rearrangement uses TRBV28 and TRBJ2-5, with unresolved D. The J call may be incorrect, as the DNA end agrees better with TRBJ2-1. The CDR3 sequence is 13 residues long. Germline lookup yields CDR1 MDHEN and CDR2 SYDVKM.

In this sample, this clonotype turned up a few times. The CDR3 spells CASSHTGTGADEQYF. CDR3 coding DNA: TGTGCCAGCAGCCATACCGGGACAGGGGCCGACGAGCAGTACTTC. This sequence joins TRBV14 and TRBJ2-7, with 10 nucleotides matching TRBD1. There are 15 residues in the CDR3. The germline CDR1 and CDR2 sequences are SGHDN and FVKESK. V lost 3 bases and J lost 5; bases outside the gene matches: 7. Complete variable domain (other parts from reference TRBV14 and TRBJ2-7): EAGVTQFPSHSVIEKGQTVTLRCDPISGHDNLYWYRRVMGKEIKFLLHFVKESKQDESGMPNNRFLAERTGGTYSTLKVQPAELEDSGVYFCASSHTGTGADEQYFGPGTRLTVT.

This clonotype was recorded many times. The V gene is TRBV29-1, the J gene TRBJ2-5; D may be TRBD2 (5 bases). Trimming stripped 4 bases from V and 0 bases from J, with 9 bases between. The germline V gene encodes CDR1 SQVTM and CDR2 ANQGSEA. This CDR3 region has 13 residues. The CDR3 region has the DNA TGCAGCGTTGCCGGGATTCACCAAGAGACCCAGTACTTC. This sequence encodes CSVAGIHQETQYF.

The rearrangement joins TRBV9 to TRBJ1-3, with D unclear. The CDR3 spans 15 residues. From germline, CDR1 is SGDLS and CDR2 YYNGEE. V gave up 4 bases and J gave up 0 bases, with 11 bases separating them. Here the CDR3 DNA reads TGTGCCAGCAGCTCCCGACTGGGCTCTGGAAACACCATATATTTT. Amino acid sequence: CASSSRLGSGNTIYF.

This clonotype has just a few counts. The chain carries TRBV5-1 and TRBJ2-1, with D possibly TRBD2 on 6 matching bases. Trimming removed 8 bases at V and 0 bases at J, with 18 bases between. The CDR3 is 16 residues long. Germline assignment: CDR1 SGHRS and CDR2 YFSETQ. The CDR3 bases are TGCGCCAGTAGCGGAGGTTCGGGGAGCTCCTACAATGAGCAGTTCTTC. Its translation is CASSGGSGSSYNEQFF.

This clonotype was observed a few times. Here the CDR3 reads CSAKGGGLNIQYF. The DNA for the CDR3 is TGCAGTGCTAAGGGAGGGGGCCTAAACATTCAGTACTTC. The chain couples TRBV20-1 to TRBJ2-4; possibly TRBD1 or TRBD2 for D (7 bases each). Germline CDR1 reads DFQATT; CDR2 reads SNEGSKA (reference sequence). Between the trimmed V and J ends, which lost 4 bases and 6 bases, there was a span of 13 bases. The CDR3 sequence is 13 residues long.

This clonotype was seen ten or more times. The gene calls are TRBV7-2 and TRBJ2-1; a weak D match, TRBD1 (6 bases). Germline V gene sequence: CDR1 SGHTA, CDR2 FQGNSA. V was clipped by 5 bases and J by 7 bases, with 15 bases between them. This CDR3 has 14 residues. The CDR3 nucleotides are TGTGCCAGCAGCCCAGCGTACAGGGTGAATGAGCAGTTCTTC. Translation gives CASSPAYRVNEQFF.

This clonotype was found a few times. The CDR3 sequence: CASSQVRSGRARDTGELFF. For the CDR3, the DNA is TGTGCCAGCAGCCAAGTCCGAAGCGGGAGGGCCCGGGACACCGGGGAGCTGTTTTTT. The chain employs TRBV3-1 and TRBJ2-2; 10 bases line up with TRBD2. The CDR3 loop spans 19 amino acids. Germline-derived CDR1 and CDR2 are LGHDT and YNNKEL (reference sequence). V trimming: 1 base; J trimming: 3 bases; junction bases outside the gene matches: 11.

The chain joins TRBV7-3 to TRBJ2-1; D call uncertain. CDR1 and CDR2 (germline): SGHTA, FQGTGA. The CDR3 totals 13 residues. V lost 7 bases and J 15 bases, leaving 22 bases between the germline ends. The CDR3 DNA reads as TGTGCCAGCAAGGTGGTAGTCGGTAATAAGATGTTCTTC. Its protein product is CASKVVVGNKMFF.

The CDR3 reads CASSLVRAGARNEQFF. The CDR3 DNA reads as TGTGCCAGCAGCTTGGTCCGGGCAGGGGCCCGCAATGAGCAGTTCTTC. The genes are TRBV11-2 and TRBJ2-1; a possible D gene is TRBD1 (6 bases). The V and J ends lost 3 bases and 6 bases respectively, with 18 bases between them. CDR3 size: 16 residues. Germline V gene data show CDR1 as SGHAT and CDR2 as FQNNGV. The full variable domain, in which reference TRBV11-2 and TRBJ2-1 provide the parts outside the CDR3, is EAGVAQSPRYKIIEKRQSVAFWCNPISGHATLYWYQQILGQGPKLLIQFQNNGVVDDSQLPKDRFSAERLKGVDSTLKIQPAKLEDSAVYLCASSLVRAGARNEQFFGPGTRLTVL.

The CDR3 DNA sequence: TGCAGTGCGCTACAGCCTGCAGGTAACACTGAAGCTTTCTTT. The encoded protein is CSALQPAGNTEAFF. V gene TRBV20-1 combines with J gene TRBJ1-1; D remains unclear. The germline V and J ends were trimmed by 6 bases and 2 bases, with 16 bases remaining between them. Germline CDR1 DFQATT, CDR2 SNEGSKA (reference sequence). The CDR3 is made up of 14 amino acids.

V and J are TRBV6-2 or TRBV6-3 and TRBJ2-5; 12 bases map to TRBD2. J lost 0 bases, V lost 5 bases, and 4 bases had no gene match. Germline CDR1 MNHEY, CDR2 SVGEGT. The CDR3 has 16 amino acids. The CDR3 sequence: CASSAGTSGYQETQYF. The CDR3 nucleotides are TGTGCCAGCAGTGCCGGGACTAGCGGGTACCAAGAGACCCAGTACTTC.

The chain links TRBV10-3 to TRBJ2-3; TRBD2 aligns across 10 bases. The CDR3 loop spans 15 amino acids. CDR1 is ENHRY and CDR2 is SYGVKD in the germline V gene. V was clipped by 6 bases and J by 2 bases; unmatched bases: 5. CDR3 nucleotide sequence: TGTGCCATCAGCAGCGGGGGGGGGCACACAGATACGCAGTATTTT. As protein: CAISSGGGHTDTQYF.

This clonotype occurred a few times. The chain joins TRBV14 to TRBJ1-1; no definite D call. The CDR3 extends over 11 amino acids. Trimming left V 4 bases short and J 8 bases short, with 8 bases between. Looked up from germline, CDR1 is SGHDN and CDR2 is FVKESK. The CDR3 region has the DNA TGTGCCAGCAGCCCAGGACGGGAAGCTTTCTTT. This translates into CASSPGREAFF.

The rearrangement uses TRBV27 and TRBJ2-7; D is possibly TRBD1 or TRBD2 (5 bases each). CDR1 and CDR2 (germline): MNHEY, SMNVEV (reference sequence). The CDR3 loop spans 13 amino acids. V shed 6 bases and J shed 2 bases, with 11 bases lying between them. The CDR3 reads CASRGVVTYEQYF. In DNA form, the CDR3 reads TGTGCCAGCAGGGGGGTAGTCACCTACGAGCAGTACTTC.

This clonotype was picked up a small number of times. J is TRBJ2-7 and V is TRBV2; no definite D call. The ends were cut back, 1 base at V and 0 bases at J, with 10 bases in the middle. The CDR3 has 15 amino acids. Per the germline V gene, CDR1 is SNHLY and CDR2 is FYNNEI. CDR3 sequence: CASSEEVSRSYEQYF. In DNA form, the CDR3 reads TGTGCCAGCAGTGAAGAGGTTTCCCGCTCCTACGAGCAGTACTTC. Looking up the rest from reference TRBV2 and TRBJ2-7 gives the full variable domain: EPEVTQTPSHQVTQMGQEVILRCVPISNHLYFYWYRQILGQKVEFLVSFYNNEISEKSEIFDDQFSVERPDGSNFTLKIRSTKLEDSAMYFCASSEEVSRSYEQYFGPGTRLTVT.

This clonotype turned up a few times. The V gene is TRBV20-1, the J gene TRBJ2-4; tentatively, D is TRBD2 (5 bases). The J call is uncertain, as TRBJ2-1 better fits the DNA end. CDR3 length: 18 residues. The V gene's germline CDR1 is DFQATT and CDR2 SNEGSKA (reference sequence). CDR3 bases: TGCAGTGCTAGAGCCCCACCCCTGCAGGATCTAGCCAAAAACATTCAGTTCTTC. As protein: CSARAPPLQDLAKNIQFF.

The rearrangement links TRBV5-6 to TRBJ2-7, with a possible D match to TRBD2 (5 bases). V lost 3 bases to trimming and J lost 3 bases, with 28 bases between them. This CDR3 has 19 residues. Germline loops: CDR1 SGHDT, CDR2 YYEEEE. The CDR3 is CASSYAVPRTDQPNYEQYF. As DNA, the CDR3 is TGTGCCAGCAGCTATGCGGTTCCGCGGACTGATCAACCCAACTACGAGCAGTACTTC.

The genes are TRBV2 and TRBJ1-5; possible D gene TRBD1, 5 bases. Per germline, CDR1 SNHLY and CDR2 FYNNEI. CDR3 length: 16 amino acids. The ends were cut back, 1 base at V and 3 bases at J, with 13 bases in the middle. The CDR3 loop reads CASSEGRRGPNQPQHF. The CDR3 bases are TGTGCCAGCAGTGAAGGCAGGAGGGGCCCCAATCAGCCCCAGCATTTT.

The V call is TRBV3-1, the J call TRBJ1-4, with TRBD1 identical over 8 bases. The CDR3 is made up of 17 amino acids. CDR1 is LGHDT, CDR2 YNNKEL, per germline (reference sequence). V dropped 6 bases and J dropped 10; count of bases not matched to a gene: 19. CDR3 protein: CASSVGTGGVFVGKLFF. CDR3 in DNA: TGTGCCAGCAGTGTCGGGACAGGCGGTGTCTTTGTTGGAAAACTGTTTTTT.

The genes are TRBV9 and TRBJ2-3, with D perhaps matching TRBD1 (6 bases). V was cut by 4 bases and J by 6 bases, with 12 bases left in between. The CDR3 totals 13 residues. CDR1 and CDR2 (germline): SGDLS, YYNGEE. The CDR3 is CASSPHREDTQYF. CDR3 in DNA: TGTGCCAGCAGCCCTCACAGGGAGGATACGCAGTATTTT.